This paragraph reports one T cell receptor beta chain. This specimen comes from a study of cytomegalovirus exposure and HLA in healthy donors. With 60 Vbeta and 13 Jbeta primers, the PCR was carried out. The table came from immunoSEQ multiplex PCR; TCRdb's copy has only in-frame clones and leaves some out. The table includes around 100,000 clones, around 60% detected once. The sequence was collected from a woman in her 50s in good health and CMV-seronegative. What was sequenced was PBMCs.

The CDR3 DNA follows: TGTGCCAGCAGTGAAACTGACAGGGAAGAGACCCAGTACTTC. Protein: CASSETDREETQYF. The chain joins TRBV25-1 to TRBJ2-5; 7 bases agree with TRBD1. The CDR3 loop spans 14 amino acids. The J segment lost 3 bases and the V segment lost 2 bases, leaving 3 bases of the junction unmatched. Germline CDR1 and CDR2: MGHDK and SYGVNS.